A selection of T cell receptor beta chains follows, all from one sample in a study of identical twins. TCRdb processed the 5' RACE reads anew with MiXCR; each CDR3 protein has one entry. This table has around 1.7 million distinct CDR3 sequences, roughly 35% appearing once. Sequencing was performed on cord blood. The receptor source for this set is a newborn girl in good health. Each CDR3 is given with its conserved first and last residue. Fields, in order: clone size, J gene, V gene, D gene, CDR3 DNA, CDR3 protein. D genes are given only for firm matches. Clone size is shown for a subset of rows, as once, few, many or a class of expanded clone.

>few|TRBJ1-5|TRBV6-1|NA
TGTGCCAGCAGCCTCGTGGGGGCTAATCGGCCCCAGCATTTT
CASSLVGANRPQHF
>NA|TRBJ1-6|TRBV3-1|TRBD1
TGTGCCAGCAGCCAAGAACTAGGGACAGGCTATAATTCACCCCTCCACTTT
CASSQELGTGYNSPLHF
>few|TRBJ1-2|TRBV19|NA
TGTGCCAGCAGGTCCCGGCAGAACCATAACTATGGCTACACCTTC
CASRSRQNHNYGYTF
>few|TRBJ2-7|TRBV5-1|NA
TGCGCCAGCAGCTTGATGGGGGGCCCCCCCTACGAGCAGTACTTC
CASSLMGGPPYEQYF
>NA|TRBJ2-7|TRBV6-6|TRBD2
TGTGCCAGCAGTTCCCACGGGAGGGCCCACGAGCAGTACTTC
CASSSHGRAHEQYF
>many|TRBJ2-3|TRBV20-1|TRBD2
TGCAGTGCTAGAGGTAGCGGGACAGATACGCAGTATTTT
CSARGSGTDTQYF
>few|TRBJ2-3|TRBV5-4|NA
TGTGCCAGCAGCCCAAAGGAGAATACGCAGTATTTT
CASSPKENTQYF
>NA|TRBJ2-5|TRBV6-7|TRBD1
TGTGCCAGCAGTTACGGGCAGGGGGAAGAGACCCCGTACTTC
CASSYGQGEETPYF
>NA|TRBJ1-1|TRBV2|NA
TGTGCCAACAATCGAGTCGTGAACACTGAAGCTTTCTTT
CANNRVVNTEAFF
>NA|TRBJ2-7|TRBV28|NA
TGTGCCAGCAGTTTCTCCCGTTACAATGAGCAGTACTTC
CASSFSRYNEQYF
>NA|TRBJ2-1|TRBV20-1|TRBD2
TGCAGTGCTGGGGGACTAGCGGGGGCCCTATACAATGAGCAGTTCTTC
CSAGGLAGALYNEQFF
>NA|TRBJ2-3|TRBV5-1|TRBD2
TGCGCCAGCAGCCCAGGACTAGCGGGAGCCCAAGATACGCAGTATTTT
CASSPGLAGAQDTQYF
>few|TRBJ1-2|TRBV20-1|NA
TGCAGTGTTTTGGCTCCTAACTATGGCTACACCTTC
CSVLAPNYGYTF
>NA|TRBJ2-3|TRBV5-1|TRBD1
TGCGCCAGCAGCACCCAGGGACAGGCTAGCACAGATACGCAGTATTTT
CASSTQGQASTDTQYF
>NA|TRBJ1-5|TRBV20-1|NA
TGCAGTGCTAGAGTGGTGGATCAGCCCCAGCATTTT
CSARVVDQPQHF
>NA|TRBJ1-1|TRBV6-2/TRBV6-3|TRBD1
TGTGCCAGCAGGATTGACAGGGCGCGGGGAACTGAAGCTTTCTTT
CASRIDRARGTEAFF
>NA|TRBJ1-2|TRBV6-2/TRBV6-3|TRBD1
TGTGCCAGCTGGAAAGGGGGCTCTGCTAACTATGGCTGCACCTTC
CASWKGGSANYGCTF
>few|TRBJ1-1|TRBV2|TRBD1
TGTGCCAGCAGTGAAGGGACAGGCCCTCGGAACACTGAAGCTTTCTTT
CASSEGTGPRNTEAFF
>NA|TRBJ2-5|TRBV7-9|NA
TGTGCCAGCAGCTTAGTTCAGGATCCAAAGGAGACCCAGTACTTC
CASSLVQDPKETQYF
>few|TRBJ1-1|TRBV4-1|NA
TGCGCCAGCAGCCCAGCCAGGGAATCTGAAGCTTTCTTT
CASSPARESEAFF
>NA|TRBJ1-4|TRBV4-1|TRBD1
TGCGCCAGCAGCCAAGTCAGGGGGTATGAAAAACTGTTTTTT
CASSQVRGYEKLFF
>NA|TRBJ2-7|TRBV10-3|TRBD2
TGTGCCACCGTAGAACTAGCGGGAATTGGCGAGCAGTACTTC
CATVELAGIGEQYF
>few|TRBJ1-1|TRBV12-3/TRBV12-4|NA
TGTGCTAGCAGTTTCAGGGCCCCCGGCACTGAAGCTTTCTTT
CASSFRAPGTEAFF
>NA|TRBJ2-3|TRBV5-4|NA
TGTGCCAGCAACTCCCAAAGCGGGCGCGCCACAGATACGCAGTATTTT
CASNSQSGRATDTQYF
>few|TRBJ1-1|TRBV3-1|NA
TGTGCCAGCAGCGGCGGGGAATCAAAAGCTTTCTTT
CASSGGESKAFF
>NA|TRBJ2-7|TRBV27|TRBD1
TGTGCCAGCAGACCTCTATCAGGGGGCTTAGGCGAGCAGTACTTC
CASRPLSGGLGEQYF
>few|TRBJ2-7|TRBV14|NA
TGTGCCAGCAGCCACCGGGGTCTAGGGGCCTACGAGCAGTACTTC
CASSHRGLGAYEQYF
>few|TRBJ1-1|TRBV12-3/TRBV12-4|NA
TGTGCCAGCAGTTTAAGGGCCCCTGAAGCTTTCTTT
CASSLRAPEAFF
>NA|TRBJ1-1|TRBV5-1|NA
TGCGCCAGCAGCGTAAATCAGGGGAACACTGAAGCTTTCTTT
CASSVNQGNTEAFF
>NA|TRBJ1-4|TRBV5-1|TRBD1
TGCGCCAGCACGGGACAGCCCAATGAAAAACTGTTTTTT
CASTGQPNEKLFF
>many|TRBJ2-7|TRBV6-5|TRBD2
TGTGCCAGCAGTTACGTGATAGCGGGAGTAATACCCTACGAGCAGTACTTC
CASSYVIAGVIPYEQYF
>few|TRBJ1-5|TRBV10-3|NA
TGTGCCATCAGTGGTAGCCAGCCCAATCAGCCCCAGCATTTT
CAISGSQPNQPQHF